This TCR beta chain came from a study of blood T cell repertoires in COVID-19. Turning to the study itself: T cells, B-cell-depleted T cells, or PBMCs provided the cDNA or gDNA that served as material.

V was pared by 2 bases and J by 4 bases, with 8 bases between. The length of the CDR3 is 13 residues. Germline-derived CDR1 and CDR2 are MDHEN and SYDVKM. Original handling: The assay estimated nucleated cells by amplifying reference gene primers. Sequencing was performed with immunoSEQ multiplex PCR; in TCRdb, only in-frame clones are kept and a portion is missing. V, J and clone size were drawn from that table, and D and trimming were deduced from the DNA. The table lists under 200,000 clones, around four fifths of them singletons. The sequencing sample was made of peripheral blood. The chain recombines TRBV28 with TRBJ1-1; D not certain. The receptor's source is a man between 65 and 79 years old with active or convalescent COVID-19. CDR3 sequence (DNA): TGTGCCAGCAGTTTACGGCGGGCCACTGAAGCTTTCTTT. Protein product: CASSLRRATEAFF. Supplemented by reference TRBV28 and TRBJ1-1, the full variable domain reads DVKVTQSSRYLVKRTGEKVFLECVQDMDHENMFWYRQDPGLGLRLIYFSYDVKMKEKGDIPEGYSVSREKKERFSLILESASTNQTSMYLCASSLRRATEAFFGQGTRLTVV.